The 24 T cell receptor beta chains listed next were all sequenced from one sample in a study of T cell changes during pregnancy in multiple sclerosis. Clones were read by immunoSEQ multiplex PCR, and TCRdb kept only the in-frame ones, dropping some. The sample includes over 65,000 clones, approximately 89% of them seen just once. The source was peripheral blood, collected in the first trimester of pregnancy. The receptor set was obtained from a female donor with multiple sclerosis, enrolled in a pregnancy study.

The chain carries TRBV30 and TRBJ1-2; the match to TRBD1 covers 12 bases. Germline CDR1 GTSNPN, CDR2 SVGIG (reference sequence). The CDR3 is 15 amino acids. The V and J ends lost 8 bases and 3 bases, in that order; junction bases with no gene match: 10. CDR3 amino acids: CAASGQGATHYGYTF. The CDR3 coding sequence is TGTGCCGCCTCGGGACAGGGGGCAACCCACTATGGCTACACCTTC.

On this clone: Other nucleotide sequences from this sample produce the same CDR3. The chain links TRBV6-1 to TRBJ2-7, with D maybe TRBD2 (5 bases). The germline CDR1 and CDR2 sequences are MNHNS and SASEGT. The V gene lost 3 bases and the J gene lost 7 bases, with 13 bases spanning the gap. The CDR3 runs 13 residues. The CDR3 coding sequence is TGTGCCAGCAGTGAGAGGGAGACGGGTGAGCAGTACTTC. Translating it yields CASSERETGEQYF.

The chain couples TRBV6-6 to TRBJ2-3; TRBD1 matches at 8 bases. J lost 4 bases, V lost 3 bases, and 9 bases had no gene match. This CDR3 region has 16 residues. Germline V gene data show CDR1 as MNHNY and CDR2 as SVGAGI (reference sequence). The CDR3 is CASSYTSGGAADTQYF. The CDR3 DNA is TGTGCCAGCAGTTATACTTCAGGGGGCGCCGCAGATACGCAGTATTTT.

This clone appeared once. This chain connects TRBV25-1 to TRBJ2-7; D uncertain. The length of the CDR3 is 13 residues. Trimming removed 4 bases at V and 3 bases at J, with 10 bases between. Germline lookup yields CDR1 MGHDK and CDR2 SYGVNS. The CDR3 protein is CASSGGGNYEQYF. As DNA, the CDR3 is TGTGCCAGCAGTGGAGGCGGTAACTACGAGCAGTACTTC.

This clone came up a few times. V usage is TRBV6-6 and J usage is TRBJ1-1; D is unresolved. Trimming pared 2 bases from V and 1 base from J, leaving 5 bases between. This CDR3 comprises 13 residues. Germline assignment: CDR1 MNHNY and CDR2 SVGAGI (reference sequence). CDR3 protein: CASSYPENTEAFF. Written as DNA, the CDR3 is TGTGCCAGCAGTTACCCAGAGAACACTGAAGCTTTCTTT.

The rearrangement uses TRBV21-1 and TRBJ1-5; TRBD1, as called in the table, went unchecked against the DNA. TRBV21-1 is recorded as a pseudogene. This CDR3 spans 18 amino acids. The CDR3 coding sequence is TGTGCCAGCAGCAAACCCGGAAACAGGGGAAAGGGGGATCAGCCCCAGCATTTT. Its protein product is CASSKPGNRGKGDQPQHF.

The rearrangement links TRBV20-1 to TRBJ2-7; D call uncertain. Germline CDR1 reads DFQATT; CDR2 reads SNEGSKA (reference sequence). V lost 5 bases, J lost 4 bases, and 9 bases lay in between. CDR3 length: 11 residues. The CDR3 nucleotides are TGCAGTGCTGTGAAGAGATACGAGCAGTACTTC. Amino acid sequence: CSAVKRYEQYF.

Only a few counts were recorded for this clone. The chain recombines TRBV10-2 with TRBJ1-2, with TRBD1 matching over 11 bases. The CDR3 has 14 residues. Germline assignment: CDR1 WSHSY and CDR2 SAAADI. Trimming at V came to 3 bases and at J to 6 bases, leaving 3 bases not matched to a gene. The CDR3 is CASSDWGQGDGYTF. The CDR3 bases are TGCGCCAGCAGTGATTGGGGACAGGGGGATGGCTACACCTTC.

This chain connects TRBV6-1 to TRBJ1-5, with TRBD1 as a possible D gene (6 bases). Germline lookup yields CDR1 MNHNS and CDR2 SASEGT. CDR3 length equals 15 residues. Trimming pared 5 bases from V and 6 bases from J, leaving 17 bases between. The CDR3 bases are TGTGCCAGCAGTTTATACAGGGTCGCGGGTCAGCCCCAGCATTTT. It is translated as CASSLYRVAGQPQHF.

In this sample, this clone turned up once. The J gene is TRBJ2-2, the V gene TRBV29-1; D is unresolved. The V end lost 3 bases, the J end lost 4 bases, and 9 bases lay between the germline ends. The V gene's germline CDR1 is SQVTM and CDR2 ANQGSEA. The CDR3 sequence is 13 residues long. The DNA for the CDR3 is TGCAGCGTTGATTCCCAGCGCACCGGGGAGCTGTTTTTT. Amino acids: CSVDSQRTGELFF.

CDR3 coding DNA: TGTGCCTGGCTCCCTGGAAACACCATATATTTT. Its translation: CAWLPGNTIYF. The J gene is TRBJ1-3, the V gene TRBV30; D call uncertain. The V end lost 5 bases, the J end lost 2 bases, and 4 bases lay between the germline ends. Germline CDR1 and CDR2: GTSNPN and SVGIG (reference sequence). The CDR3 covers 11 residues.

V and J are TRBV6-6 and TRBJ2-3; D not resolved. CDR3 length: 11 residues. Per germline, CDR1 MNHNY and CDR2 SVGAGI (reference sequence). V dropped 6 bases and J dropped 5 bases, with 6 bases sitting between them. DNA of the CDR3: TGTGCCAGCAGCCCGTTAGATACGCAGTATTTT. Encoded protein: CASSPLDTQYF.

Comment on this clone: The germline gene is not matched at one end of the junction; a read error may be the cause. The CDR3 nucleotides read TGTGCCAGCAGCCTACCCCGGGACAGAATCTTTTTC. Translating gives CASSLPRDRIFF. The V gene is TRBV7-9, the J gene TRBJ1-2, with 7 bases fitting TRBD1. The CDR3 sequence is 12 residues long. In germline, CDR1 is SEHNR, CDR2 FQNEAQ (reference sequence).

The V call is TRBV7-9, the J call TRBJ1-2; 8 positions agree with TRBD1. CDR1 is SEHNR and CDR2 is FQNEAQ in the germline V gene (reference sequence). The CDR3 loop spans 12 amino acids. Unmatched junction bases numbered 3, after V lost 4 bases and J lost 8 bases. The DNA for the CDR3 is TGTGCCAGCAGCTGGGGACAGGAAGGCTACACCTTC. It translates to CASSWGQEGYTF.

CDR3 sequence reads: CASSHGQGAAYGYTF. The CDR3 DNA follows: TGTGCCAGCAGCCATGGACAGGGGGCCGCCTATGGCTACACCTTC. The chain joins TRBV7-9 to TRBJ1-2; 11 nucleotides agree with TRBD1. The CDR3 extends over 15 amino acids. V lost 5 bases to trimming and J lost 4 bases; unmatched junction nucleotides: 6. Germline CDR1 and CDR2: SEHNR and FQNEAQ (reference sequence).

The sample holds one count of this clone. CDR3 DNA: TGTGCCAGCAGCTTAGAGGGCGGGACCAAAAACATTCAGTACTTC. It yields the protein CASSLEGGTKNIQYF. This sequence joins TRBV11-2 and TRBJ2-4, with a possible D match to TRBD2 (6 bases). The CDR3 loop spans 15 amino acids. Germline V lookup: CDR1 SGHAT, CDR2 FQNNGV. Trimming left V 0 bases short and J 2 bases short, with 8 bases between.

The CDR3 region has the DNA TGTGCCAGCAGCACGTCCGAGTACAATGAGCAGTTCTTC. Translated: CASSTSEYNEQFF. The rearrangement joins TRBV4-2 to TRBJ2-1, with D unclear. V was trimmed by 5 bases and J by 4 bases, leaving 9 bases between them. Germline CDR1 reads LGHNA; CDR2 reads YNFKEQ. The CDR3 runs 13 residues.

The V call is TRBV5-6, the J call TRBJ2-1, with 8 nucleotides matching TRBD2. This CDR3 comprises 16 residues. The germline CDR1 and CDR2 sequences are SGHDT and YYEEEE. The junction had 10 bases not matched to a gene; V was cut back by 1 base and J by 7 bases. CDR3 in amino acids: CASSLSIRGGLNEQFF. The CDR3 DNA reads TGTGCCAGCAGCTTGAGCATTCGGGGGGGGCTAAATGAGCAGTTCTTC.

The chain is built from TRBV30 and TRBJ1-3; 8 nucleotides line up with TRBD1. CDR1 is GTSNPN and CDR2 is SVGIG in the germline V gene (reference sequence). The CDR3 has 13 amino acids. Trimming at V came to 5 bases and at J to 0 bases, leaving 0 bases not matched to a gene. The CDR3 sequence: CAWDRGSGNTIYF. Written as DNA, the CDR3 is TGTGCCTGGGACAGGGGCTCTGGAAACACCATATATTTT.

The chain recombines TRBV9 with TRBJ2-1; a possible D gene is TRBD2 (6 bases). The length of the CDR3 is 15 residues. Trimming stripped 4 bases from V and 0 bases from J, with 11 bases between. Germline CDR1 and CDR2: SGDLS and YYNGEE. CDR3: CASSPAGSSYNEQFF. Written as DNA, the CDR3 is TGTGCCAGCAGCCCAGCCGGGAGCTCCTACAATGAGCAGTTCTTC.

The chain recombines TRBV6-4 with TRBJ2-1, with 13 bases identical to TRBD2. Germline CDR1 and CDR2: MRHNA and SNTAGT. The CDR3 has 15 amino acids. The V gene end was trimmed by 2 bases and the J gene end by 5 bases; junction bases not matched to a gene: 0. CDR3 sequence (DNA): TGTGCCAGCAGTGACGGGACTAGCGGGGACAATGAGCAGTTCTTC. Amino acids: CASSDGTSGDNEQFF.

The rearrangement links TRBV6-5 to TRBJ1-2; a possible D gene is TRBD1 (6 bases). Germline V gene data show CDR1 as MNHEY and CDR2 as SVGAGI. The V and J ends lost 0 bases and 1 base respectively, with 9 bases between them. This CDR3 contains 15 residues. The CDR3 here is CASSYSGQRNYGYTF. The CDR3 nucleotides are TGTGCCAGCAGTTACTCCGGACAGCGTAACTATGGCTACACCTTC.

Notes on this clone: Different DNA sequences within this sample yield the same CDR3. The chain has TRBV6-5 and TRBJ1-1; D is undetermined. Trimming removed 2 bases from V and 1 base from J, with 2 bases in between. This CDR3 spans 12 amino acids. Germline V gives CDR1 MNHEY, CDR2 SVGAGI. CDR3 coding DNA: TGTGCCAGCAGTTACCGGAACACTGAAGCTTTCTTT. Translating it yields CASSYRNTEAFF.

The chain couples TRBV5-8 to TRBJ2-1, with D perhaps TRBD1 (5 bases). V lost 3 bases and J lost 0, with 13 bases in between. Germline V gene sequence: CDR1 SGHTS, CDR2 YDEGEE. The CDR3 has 16 residues. Here the CDR3 reads CASSYRRGSSYNEQFF. CDR3 nucleotide sequence: TGTGCCAGCAGCTATCGTAGGGGCAGCTCCTACAATGAGCAGTTCTTC.